The next 28 T cell receptor beta chains were all read from a single sample in a study of T cells after yellow fever vaccination. A single record per CDR3 protein comes from TCRdb applying MiXCR to the 5' RACE reads. Of more than 110,000 distinct CDR3 sequences listed, about 6.2% are singletons. Source: CD4+ T cells sorted from PBMCs, taken 10 days after the yellow fever booster vaccination. Receptors were obtained from a man aged 30 to 39 who received the YFV17D yellow fever vaccine.

Here the CDR3 DNA reads TGCAGTGCCAGACCTCCGCGGGCTGGGGCCAACGTCCTGACTTTC. Amino acids: CSARPPRAGANVLTF. V usage is TRBV20-1 and J usage is TRBJ2-6; tentative D call: TRBD2 (5 bases). This CDR3 region has 15 residues. Between the trimmed V and J ends, which lost 6 bases and 2 bases, there was a span of 14 bases. Per the germline V gene, CDR1 is DFQATT and CDR2 is SNEGSKA (reference sequence).

This clonotype has a count of ten or more. The rearrangement joins TRBV2 to TRBJ2-1; 8 bases match TRBD2. V gave up 2 bases and J gave up 8 bases; unmatched junction bases: 11. This CDR3 has 16 residues. Germline CDR1 and CDR2: SNHLY and FYNNEI. As DNA, the CDR3 is TGTGCCAGCAGTGAATCCCTAGCGGGTGTCATCGATGAGCAGTTCTTC. Protein product: CASSESLAGVIDEQFF.

This clonotype was seen a handful of times. The gene calls are TRBV12-3 or TRBV12-4 and TRBJ2-7; TRBD1 is a possible D gene (5 bases). The CDR3 has 15 amino acids. V lost 0 bases to trimming and J lost 2 bases, with 11 bases between them. The CDR3 is CASSLAHGRAYEQYF. CDR3 coding DNA: TGTGCCAGCAGTTTAGCGCATGGCAGGGCCTACGAGCAGTACTTC.

This clonotype was recorded at least ten times. The chain joins TRBV4-2 to TRBJ2-5, with D perhaps matching TRBD2 (6 bases). With 7 bases removed from V and 5 bases from J, the gap between germline ends came to 20 bases. The CDR3 has 15 residues. Germline-derived CDR1 and CDR2 are LGHNA and YNFKEQ. Here the CDR3 DNA reads TGTGCCAGCACCCCCGGGGGACTTCTGGGGGAGACCCAGTACTTC. Protein sequence: CASTPGGLLGETQYF.

This clonotype was counted at least ten times. At one boundary the junction diverges from the germline segment, which might be a read error. V gene TRBV20-1 combines with J gene TRBJ1-2; no definite D call. This CDR3 spans 14 amino acids. Looked up from germline, CDR1 is DFQATT and CDR2 is SNEGSKA (reference sequence). The CDR3 DNA is TGCAGTGCTAGTGTAACGGCTTCTAACGATGGCTACACCTTC. Residues: CSASVTASNDGYTF.

This clonotype was seen more than once but under ten times. V usage is TRBV5-1 and J usage is TRBJ2-7, with 7 bases that match TRBD1. Trimming at V came to 0 bases and at J to 4 bases, leaving 7 bases not matched to a gene. CDR1 is SGHRS, CDR2 YFSETQ, per germline. The CDR3 sequence is 15 residues long. CDR3 loop: CASSLGLGGQYEQYF. The CDR3 DNA reads as TGCGCCAGCAGCTTGGGGTTAGGGGGACAGTACGAGCAGTACTTC.

The chain joins TRBV5-4 to TRBJ2-5; possibly TRBD2 for D (6 bases). Looked up from germline, CDR1 is SGHNT and CDR2 is YYREEE (reference sequence). The CDR3 has 17 amino acids. V was pared by 0 bases and J by 4 bases, with 19 bases between. In DNA, the CDR3 is TGTGCCAGCAGCTTGGAAATCACAGGCTTCGGGGGAGAGACCCAGTACTTC. Encoded protein: CASSLEITGFGGETQYF.

This clonotype was recorded at least ten times. This chain's CDR3 is CASSSGTGINQPQHF. The CDR3 DNA reads TGTGCCAGCAGTTCCGGGACAGGGATCAATCAGCCCCAGCATTTT. The chain recombines TRBV12-3 or TRBV12-4 with TRBJ1-5; 9 nucleotides agree with TRBD1. The trim removed 4 bases at V and 3 bases at J, leaving 4 bases unmatched. This CDR3 has 15 amino acids.

This clonotype has more than one count but fewer than ten. V gene TRBV10-3 combines with J gene TRBJ1-6, with D uncertain. V lost 4 bases to trimming and J lost 5 bases, with 9 bases between them. CDR3 length: 14 amino acids. Looked up from germline, CDR1 is ENHRY and CDR2 is SYGVKD. The CDR3 DNA is TGTGCCATCAGTGCGGCGGTCAATAATTCACCCCTCCACTTT. Translating gives CAISAAVNNSPLHF.

In this sample, this clonotype turned up many times. The chain links TRBV10-3 to TRBJ1-1; no definite D call. The CDR3 runs to 12 residues. Deletions cut 3 bases from V and 0 bases from J, with 2 bases between. CDR1 and CDR2 (germline): ENHRY, SYGVKD. The CDR3 here is CAISEMNTEAFF. The CDR3, as DNA: TGTGCCATCAGTGAAATGAACACTGAAGCTTTCTTT.

This clonotype appeared many times. The rearrangement links TRBV7-3 to TRBJ2-1; D is undetermined. Germline CDR1 reads SGHTA; CDR2 reads FQGTGA. The ends were cut back, 1 base at V and 9 bases at J, with 10 bases in the middle. The CDR3 has 13 amino acids. CDR3 loop: CASSLSLVAEQFF. The CDR3 nucleotides read TGTGCCAGCAGCTTAAGTCTAGTCGCTGAGCAGTTCTTC.

The genes are TRBV7-2 and TRBJ2-3, with 7 nucleotides matching TRBD1. The junction had 6 bases not matched to a gene; V was cut back by 6 bases and J by 0 bases. The CDR3 is made up of 15 amino acids. CDR1 and CDR2 (germline): SGHTA, FQGNSA. This CDR3 reads CASRPPGQSTDTQYF. The CDR3 coding sequence is TGTGCCAGCAGGCCACCGGGACAGAGCACAGATACGCAGTATTTT. The full variable domain, with the rest looked up from reference TRBV7-2 and TRBJ2-3, is GAGVSQSPSNKVTEKGKDVELRCDPISGHTALYWYRQSLGQGLEFLIYFQGNSAPDKSGLPSDRFSAERTGGSVSTLTIQRTQQEDSAVYLCASRPPGQSTDTQYFGPGTRLTVL.

V usage is TRBV20-1 and J usage is TRBJ1-4; TRBD1 agrees at 8 bases. Germline values: CDR1 DFQATT, CDR2 SNEGSKA (reference sequence). The ends lost 4 bases at V and 1 base at J; junction bases unmatched: 11. This CDR3 contains 17 residues. The CDR3 DNA follows: TGCAGTGCTAACCGCCTCAGGGGGCGCGGAACTAATGAAAAACTGTTTTTT. This gives the protein CSANRLRGRGTNEKLFF.

A note on this clonotype: A much larger clone lies one base from this, so it may be a read error. V is TRBV20-1 and J is TRBJ2-1; 13 positions agree with TRBD2. The V gene's germline CDR1 is DFQATT and CDR2 SNEGSKA (reference sequence). The CDR3 totals 15 residues. Trimming took 4 bases from V and 8 from J; bases not matched to a gene: 8. CDR3 amino acids: CSAMAYGLAGDEQFF. The CDR3 DNA reads TGCAGTGCTATGGCCTACGGACTAGCGGGAGATGAGCAGTTCTTC.

This clonotype has at least ten counts. CDR3 residues: CASSSSRQVFEQYF. The CDR3 nucleotides read TGTGCCAGCAGCTCATCCCGACAGGTCTTCGAGCAGTACTTC. The chain joins TRBV7-9 to TRBJ2-7, with a possible D match to TRBD1 (6 bases). The V gene's germline CDR1 is SEHNR and CDR2 FQNEAQ (reference sequence). This CDR3 has 14 amino acids. Trimming removed 4 bases from V and 6 bases from J, with 16 bases in between.

The sample holds many counts of this clonotype. Written as DNA, the CDR3 is TGTGCCGCGGGGGTGGACTATGGCTACACCTTC. As protein: CAAGVDYGYTF. This chain joins TRBV6-5 and TRBJ1-2; tentatively, D is TRBD1 (5 bases). The CDR3 is 11 residues long. Deletions cut 11 bases from V and 3 bases from J, with 10 bases between. From germline, CDR1 is MNHEY and CDR2 SVGAGI.

Details on this clonotype: This could be a read error, since a much larger clone is one nucleotide away. This chain uses TRBV20-1 with TRBJ2-3, with D possibly TRBD2 on 6 matching bases. The CDR3 runs to 14 residues. Germline V lookup: CDR1 DFQATT, CDR2 SNEGSKA (reference sequence). The CDR3 nucleotides are TGCGGTGCTCAAAAAGCGGGTCGCACAGATACGCAGTATTTT. Amino acid sequence: CGAQKAGRTDTQYF.

This clonotype was picked up a small number of times. This chain links TRBV20-1 with TRBJ1-6, with D possibly TRBD1 on 6 matching bases. The germline CDR1 and CDR2 sequences are DFQATT and SNEGSKA (reference sequence). This CDR3 is 15 amino acids long. V was cut by 0 bases and J by 11 bases, with 17 bases left in between. The chain's CDR3 is CSARDKDRLEPPLHF. CDR3 nucleotide sequence: TGCAGTGCTAGAGATAAAGACAGGTTGGAACCACCCCTCCACTTT.

This clonotype was counted ten times or more. The rearrangement uses TRBV20-1 and TRBJ1-5; D might be TRBD1 (6 bases). V lost 2 bases to trimming and J lost 4 bases, with 9 bases between them. The germline CDR1 and CDR2 sequences are DFQATT and SNEGSKA (reference sequence). The CDR3 runs to 13 residues. CDR3 residues: CSARLGANQPQHF. The CDR3 DNA reads as TGCAGTGCTAGACTGGGGGCGAATCAGCCCCAGCATTTT.

This clonotype was recorded at least ten times. The chain uses TRBV5-1 and TRBJ2-5; D unresolved. Trimming shortened V by 0 bases and J by 3 bases, and 6 bases separated the two germline ends. The CDR3 runs 13 residues. The germline V gene has CDR1 SGHRS and CDR2 YFSETQ. CDR3 residues: CASSLAEKETQYF. The CDR3 coding sequence is TGCGCCAGCAGCTTGGCCGAGAAAGAGACCCAGTACTTC.

This clonotype was seen at least ten times. V is TRBV6-1 and J is TRBJ1-1; 9 bases line up with TRBD1. This CDR3 has 14 amino acids. The germline CDR1 and CDR2 sequences are MNHNS and SASEGT. V shed 2 bases, J shed 8 bases, and the junction held 6 bases outside the gene matches. This chain's CDR3 is CASSERSTGGEAFF. Here the CDR3 DNA reads TGTGCCAGCAGTGAAAGGTCGACAGGGGGAGAAGCTTTCTTT.

Points on this clonotype: This may stem from a read error, because a much larger clone lies one nucleotide away. The chain employs TRBV4-2 and TRBJ2-1; D is uncertain. Germline V gives CDR1 LGHNA, CDR2 YNFKEQ. CDR3 length equals 12 residues. CDR3 DNA: TGTGCCAGCAGCCTGGGCCAAAATGGGCAGTTCTTC. The encoded protein is CASSLGQNGQFF.

This clonotype was counted at least ten times. J is TRBJ2-1 and V is TRBV25-1, with 7 nucleotides matching TRBD1. The CDR3 length is 14 residues. The ends lost 6 bases at V and 5 bases at J; junction bases unmatched: 7. In germline, CDR1 is MGHDK, CDR2 SYGVNS. The CDR3 DNA is TGTGCCAGCAGATGGGTAGGGGGCAACAATGAGCAGTTCTTC. Translating gives CASRWVGGNNEQFF.

At least ten counts were recorded for this clonotype. The chain carries TRBV7-8 and TRBJ2-1, with 9 nucleotides matching TRBD2. Germline V CDR1 and CDR2: SGHVS, FQNEAQ. This CDR3 contains 17 residues. Trimming removed 0 bases from V and 5 bases from J; junction bases left unmatched: 8. The CDR3 sequence: CASSLAATSGVHNEQFF. The CDR3 nucleotides are TGTGCCAGCAGCTTAGCGGCGACTAGCGGAGTCCACAATGAGCAGTTCTTC.

This clonotype was seen at least ten times. The chain employs TRBV12-3 or TRBV12-4 and TRBJ2-1, with TRBD1 matching 10 bases. CDR3 length: 17 amino acids. V was clipped by 10 bases and J by 3 bases; unmatched bases: 15. CDR3 sequence: CANNPPPGQGVYNEQFF. The CDR3, as DNA: TGTGCCAACAACCCCCCCCCCGGACAGGGGGTCTACAATGAGCAGTTCTTC.

This clonotype was recorded many times. The CDR3 reads CASSQEYGMTDTQYF. CDR3 coding DNA: TGTGCCAGCAGCCAAGAGTACGGGATGACAGATACGCAGTATTTT. The chain combines TRBV3-1 with TRBJ2-3; maybe TRBD2 (5 bases). V shed 0 bases and J shed 3 bases, with 10 bases lying between them. Per the germline V gene, CDR1 is LGHDT and CDR2 is YNNKEL (reference sequence). The CDR3 contains 15 residues.

This clonotype came up many times. This chain links TRBV9 with TRBJ2-7; D is perhaps TRBD1 (6 bases). Germline lookup yields CDR1 SGDLS and CDR2 YYNGEE. V dropped 4 bases and J dropped 4 bases, with 18 bases sitting between them. This CDR3 has 15 residues. The chain's CDR3 is CASSPQSWGLYEQYF. DNA of the CDR3: TGTGCCAGCAGCCCCCAGTCCTGGGGGCTATACGAGCAGTACTTC.

This clonotype was counted many times. The V call is TRBV15, the J call TRBJ2-3, with a possible D match to TRBD1 (5 bases). Trimming removed 5 bases at V and 6 bases at J, with 12 bases between. The CDR3 length is 13 residues. The germline gives CDR1 LNHNV, CDR2 YYDKDF (reference sequence). The CDR3 sequence: CATSVQKGDTQYF. In DNA form, the CDR3 reads TGTGCCACCAGCGTCCAGAAGGGGGATACGCAGTATTTT.